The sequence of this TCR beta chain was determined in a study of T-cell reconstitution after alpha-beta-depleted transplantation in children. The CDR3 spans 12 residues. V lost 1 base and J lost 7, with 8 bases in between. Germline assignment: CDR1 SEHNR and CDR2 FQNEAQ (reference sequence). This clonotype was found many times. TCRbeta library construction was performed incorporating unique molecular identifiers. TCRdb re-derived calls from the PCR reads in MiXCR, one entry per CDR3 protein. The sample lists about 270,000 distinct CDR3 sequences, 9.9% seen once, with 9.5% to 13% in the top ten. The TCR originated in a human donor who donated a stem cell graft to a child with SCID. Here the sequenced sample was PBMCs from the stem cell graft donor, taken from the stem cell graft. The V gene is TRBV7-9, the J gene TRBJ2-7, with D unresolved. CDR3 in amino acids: CASSLVGWEQYF. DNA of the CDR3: TGTGCCAGCAGCTTAGTAGGTTGGGAGCAGTACTTC.